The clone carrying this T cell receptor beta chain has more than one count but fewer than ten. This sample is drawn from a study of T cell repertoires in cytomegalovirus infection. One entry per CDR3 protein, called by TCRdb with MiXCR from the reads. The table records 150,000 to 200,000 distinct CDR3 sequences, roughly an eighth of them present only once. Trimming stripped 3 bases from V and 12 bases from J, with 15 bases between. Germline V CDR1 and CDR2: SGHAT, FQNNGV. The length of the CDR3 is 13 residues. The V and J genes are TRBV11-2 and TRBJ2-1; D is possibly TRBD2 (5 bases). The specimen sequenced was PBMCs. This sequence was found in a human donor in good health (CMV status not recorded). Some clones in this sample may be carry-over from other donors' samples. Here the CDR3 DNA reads TGTGCCAGCAGCTTTTCGAGGGATATGGGGCAGTTCTTC. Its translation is CASSFSRDMGQFF. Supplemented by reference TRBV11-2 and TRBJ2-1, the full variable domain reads EAGVAQSPRYKIIEKRQSVAFWCNPISGHATLYWYQQILGQGPKLLIQFQNNGVVDDSQLPKDRFSAERLKGVDSTLKIQPAKLEDSAVYLCASSFSRDMGQFFGPGTRLTVL.